The 11 T cell receptor beta chains below were found in one sample sequenced in a study of beta chain features in type 1 diabetes. Sequenced material consisted of expressed TCRB transcripts (all of the isolated RNA was reverse transcribed). Libraries were prepared by immunoSEQ multiplex PCR; TCRdb keeps only in-frame clonotypes and omits some of them. The repertoire holds hundreds of thousands of clones, with more than 12% as singletons. Their target antigens are unknown. Study-wide results and caveats: Within each of all four CD4+ subsets, Type 1 diabetes patients had TCRB CDR3s that were moderately but significantly shorter.

Sequenced input: naive CD4+ T cells from blood. These receptors originate from a man younger than 30 with type 1 diabetes.

The chain recombines TRBV29-1 with TRBJ2-5; D is perhaps TRBD2 (5 bases). Germline CDR1 is SQVTM and CDR2 is ANQGSEA. V lost 7 bases, J lost 3 bases, and 15 bases lay in between. The CDR3 sequence is 13 residues long. The CDR3 loop reads CSAGRGLKETQYF. The DNA of the CDR3 is TGCAGCGCCGGTCGGGGTCTTAAAGAGACCCAGTACTTC.

J is TRBJ2-5 and V is TRBV6-1, with D perhaps TRBD2 (5 bases). This CDR3 is 11 amino acids long. V was trimmed by 4 bases and J by 9 bases, leaving 9 bases between them. CDR1 and CDR2 (germline): MNHNS, SASEGT. In DNA, the CDR3 is TGTGCCAGCAGTGCTGCGAGGGCCCAGTACTTC. Protein sequence: CASSAARAQYF.

V is TRBV9 and J is TRBJ2-7; 11 positions agree with TRBD1. J lost 7 bases, V lost 4 bases, and 7 bases had no gene match. The CDR3 is made up of 14 amino acids. Germline V gives CDR1 SGDLS, CDR2 YYNGEE. The CDR3 loop reads CASSPGQGAREQYF. The CDR3 DNA follows: TGTGCCAGCAGCCCCGGACAGGGGGCGAGGGAGCAGTACTTC. Supplemented by reference TRBV9 and TRBJ2-7, the full variable domain reads DSGVTQTPKHLITATGQRVTLRCSPRSGDLSVYWYQQSLDQGLQFLIQYYNGEERAKGNILERFSAQQFPDLHSELNLSSLELGDSALYFCASSPGQGAREQYFGPGTRLTVT.

This sequence joins TRBV5-1 and TRBJ2-5, with 7 bases that match TRBD1. V shed 2 bases, J shed 5 bases, and the junction held 6 bases outside the gene matches. The CDR3 is made up of 14 amino acids. Germline CDR1 reads SGHRS; CDR2 reads YFSETQ. Here the CDR3 DNA reads TGCGCCAGCAGCTTACAGGGGCCAGGCGAGACCCAGTACTTC. This encodes CASSLQGPGETQYF. The full variable domain, completed using reference TRBV5-1 and TRBJ2-5, is KAGVTQTPRYLIKTRGQQVTLSCSPISGHRSVSWYQQTPGQGLQFLFEYFSETQRNKGNFPGRFSGRQFSNSRSEMNVSTLELGDSALYLCASSLQGPGETQYFGPGTRLLVL.

The genes are TRBV29-1 and TRBJ2-3; 8 positions match TRBD2. V lost 3 bases to trimming and J lost 5 bases; unmatched junction nucleotides: 10. Germline loops: CDR1 SQVTM, CDR2 ANQGSEA. The CDR3 runs 15 residues. The CDR3 nucleotides are TGCAGCGTTGAGTACGGGGGGGGCCGTGGAGATACGCAGTATTTT. Amino acids: CSVEYGGGRGDTQYF.

This sequence joins TRBV5-1 and TRBJ2-3; D gene ambiguous. With 7 bases removed from V and 4 bases from J, the gap between germline ends came to 13 bases. The length of the CDR3 is 13 residues. The V gene's germline CDR1 is SGHRS and CDR2 YFSETQ. The CDR3 region is CASSFLGPDTQYF. The CDR3 DNA follows: TGCGCCAGCTCTTTTTTGGGTCCAGATACGCAGTATTTT.

The V and J genes are TRBV18 and TRBJ2-2, with D unresolved. V lost 4 bases to trimming and J lost 6 bases, with 9 bases between them. Germline V gives CDR1 KGHSH, CDR2 LQKENI. The CDR3 is 13 residues long. For the CDR3, the DNA is TGTGCCAGCTCACTAATGGCCCCCGGGGAGCTGTTTTTT. Residues: CASSLMAPGELFF.

The V and J genes are TRBV10-3 and TRBJ2-7; 9 bases map to TRBD1. V shed 8 bases, J shed 2 bases, and the junction held 4 bases outside the gene matches. This CDR3 is built from 13 residues. CDR1 and CDR2 (germline): ENHRY, SYGVKD. The DNA for the CDR3 is TGTGCCATCGGGGGGACAGGGACCTACGAGCAGTACTTC. Encoded protein: CAIGGTGTYEQYF.

This clone was recorded a few times. The V gene is TRBV7-8, the J gene TRBJ2-3, with D possibly matching TRBD1 (6 bases). Trimming pared 1 base from V and 2 bases from J, leaving 13 bases between. Germline CDR1 is SGHVS and CDR2 is FQNEAQ. The CDR3 consists of 16 residues. The CDR3 spells CASSLDLDRTTDTQYF. The CDR3 DNA is TGTGCCAGCAGCTTAGATCTGGACAGAACCACAGATACGCAGTATTTT.

The chain has TRBV27 and TRBJ2-1; D not resolved. This CDR3 has 9 residues. The V end was cut by 10 bases, the J end by 5 bases, with 3 bases between. Germline lookup yields CDR1 MNHEY and CDR2 SMNVEV (reference sequence). This chain's CDR3 is CAIHNEQFF. The DNA for the CDR3 is TGTGCCATCCACAATGAGCAGTTCTTC.

The rearrangement uses TRBV7-8 and TRBJ2-1; the match to TRBD2 covers 10 bases. Per the germline V gene, CDR1 is SGHVS and CDR2 is FQNEAQ. With V trimmed by 5 bases and J by 5 bases, 12 bases remained unmatched. The CDR3 loop spans 17 amino acids. CDR3 in amino acids: CASSPSRLAGADNEQFF. DNA for the CDR3: TGTGCCAGCAGCCCTAGTAGGCTAGCGGGGGCCGACAATGAGCAGTTCTTC.